This T cell receptor beta chain was captured by sequencing in a study of blood T cell repertoires in COVID-19. Study-level information: Specimens from acute and convalescent COVID-19 originated in the United States, Italy and Spain. PBMCs, B-cell-depleted T cells, or T cells provided the cDNA or gDNA that made up the material.

The J segment lost 7 bases and the V segment lost 4 bases, leaving 16 bases of the junction unmatched. In germline, CDR1 is SGHRS, CDR2 YFSETQ. The CDR3 length is 16 residues. Original methodology: Cell counts per sample came from amplifying reference gene primers. Using immunoSEQ multiplex PCR, the repertoire was profiled, and TCRdb retains in-frame clones only, with some absent. V and J calls and clone size are as listed in that table; D and trimming were resolved from the DNA. Of 290,000 or so clones in the sample, about 82% were seen once. Source material: peripheral blood. The chain links TRBV5-1 to TRBJ1-2; 7 nucleotides agree with TRBD1. The clonotype originates from a man aged 45 to 65 with active or convalescent COVID-19. CDR3 sequence (DNA): TGCGCCAGCAGCCCCCCTTTAGCAAAGGGGGCAATTGGCTACACCTTC. This sequence encodes CASSPPLAKGAIGYTF.